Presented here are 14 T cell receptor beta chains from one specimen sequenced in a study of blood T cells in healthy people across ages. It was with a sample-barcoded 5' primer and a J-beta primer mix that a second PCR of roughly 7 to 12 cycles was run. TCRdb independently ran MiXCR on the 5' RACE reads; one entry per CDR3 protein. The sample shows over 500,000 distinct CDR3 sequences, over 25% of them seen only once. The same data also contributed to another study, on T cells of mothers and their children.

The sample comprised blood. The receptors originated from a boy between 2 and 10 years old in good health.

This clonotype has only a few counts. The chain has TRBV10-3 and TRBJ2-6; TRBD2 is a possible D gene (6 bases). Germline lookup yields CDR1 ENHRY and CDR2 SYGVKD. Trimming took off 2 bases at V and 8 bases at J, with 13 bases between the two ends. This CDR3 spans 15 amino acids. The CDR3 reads CAISERRAGTNVLTF. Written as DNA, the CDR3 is TGTGCCATCAGTGAGAGAAGGGCGGGGACCAACGTCCTGACTTTC.

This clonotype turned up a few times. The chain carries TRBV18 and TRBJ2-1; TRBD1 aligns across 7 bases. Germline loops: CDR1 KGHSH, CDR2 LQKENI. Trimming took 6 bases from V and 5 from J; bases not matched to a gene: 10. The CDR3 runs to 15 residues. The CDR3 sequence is CASSDDRERDNEQFF. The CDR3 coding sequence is TGTGCCAGCTCGGACGACAGGGAGAGGGACAATGAGCAGTTCTTC. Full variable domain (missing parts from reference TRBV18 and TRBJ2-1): NAGVMQNPRHLVRRRGQEARLRCSPMKGHSHVYWYRQLPEEGLKFMVYLQKENIIDESGMPKERFSAEFPKEGPSILRIQQVVRGDSAAYFCASSDDRERDNEQFFGPGTRLTVL.

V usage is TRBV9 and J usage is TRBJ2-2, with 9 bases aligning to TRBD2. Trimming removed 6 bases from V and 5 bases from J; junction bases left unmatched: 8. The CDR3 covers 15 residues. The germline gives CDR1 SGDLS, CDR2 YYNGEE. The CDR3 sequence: CASNIAGAGTGELFF. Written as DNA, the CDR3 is TGTGCCAGCAACATAGCGGGAGCGGGTACCGGGGAGCTGTTTTTT.

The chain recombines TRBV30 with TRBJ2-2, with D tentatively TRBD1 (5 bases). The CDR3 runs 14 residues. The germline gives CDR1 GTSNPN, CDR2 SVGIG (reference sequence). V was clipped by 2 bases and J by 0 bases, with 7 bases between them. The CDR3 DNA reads TGTGCCTGGAGTAGACAGTCGAACACCGGGGAGCTGTTTTTT. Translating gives CAWSRQSNTGELFF.

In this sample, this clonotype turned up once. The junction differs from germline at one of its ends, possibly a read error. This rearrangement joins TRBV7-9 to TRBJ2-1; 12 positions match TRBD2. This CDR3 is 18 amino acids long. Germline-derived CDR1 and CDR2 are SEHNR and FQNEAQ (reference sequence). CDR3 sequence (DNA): TGTACCAGCAGCTCACCGACTAGCGGGAGAGACCTCTACAATGAGCAGTTCTTC. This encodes CTSSSPTSGRDLYNEQFF. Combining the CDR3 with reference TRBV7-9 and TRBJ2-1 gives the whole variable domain DTGVSQNPRHKITKRGQNVTFRCDPISEHNRLYWYRQTLGQGPEFLTYFQNEAQLEKSRLLSDRFSAERPKGSFSTLEIQRTEQGDSAMYLCTSSSPTSGRDLYNEQFFGPGTRLTVL.

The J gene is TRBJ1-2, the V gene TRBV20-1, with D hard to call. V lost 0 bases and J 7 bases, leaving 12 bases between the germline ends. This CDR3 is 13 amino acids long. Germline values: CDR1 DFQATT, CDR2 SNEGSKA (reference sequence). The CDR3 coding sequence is TGCAGTGCTAGAGATGACGACCGAGGTGGCTACACCTTC. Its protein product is CSARDDDRGGYTF.

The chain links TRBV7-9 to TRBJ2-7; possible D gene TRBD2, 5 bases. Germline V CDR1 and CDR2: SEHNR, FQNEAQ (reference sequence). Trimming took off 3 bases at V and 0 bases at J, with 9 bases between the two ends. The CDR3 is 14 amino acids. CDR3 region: CASSFPGSSYEQYF. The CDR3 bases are TGTGCCAGCAGCTTTCCGGGAAGCTCCTACGAGCAGTACTTC.

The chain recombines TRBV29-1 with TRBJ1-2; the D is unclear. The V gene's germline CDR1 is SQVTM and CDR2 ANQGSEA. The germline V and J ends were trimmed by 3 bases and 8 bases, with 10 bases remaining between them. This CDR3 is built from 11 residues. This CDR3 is CSVEVTLGYTF. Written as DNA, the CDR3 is TGCAGCGTTGAGGTGACCCTCGGCTACACCTTC. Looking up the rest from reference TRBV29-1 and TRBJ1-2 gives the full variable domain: SAVISQKPSRDICQRGTSLTIQCQVDSQVTMMFWYRQQPGQSLTLIATANQGSEATYESGFVIDKFPISRPNLTFSTLTVSNMSPEDSSIYLCSVEVTLGYTFGSGTRLTVV.

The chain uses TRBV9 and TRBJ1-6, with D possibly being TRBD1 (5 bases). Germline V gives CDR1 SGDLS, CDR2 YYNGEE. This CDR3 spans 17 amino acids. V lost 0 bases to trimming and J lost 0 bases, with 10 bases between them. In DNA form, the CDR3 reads TGTGCCAGCAGCGTAGCTCGGACAAGCTCCTATAATTCACCCCTCCACTTT. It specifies CASSVARTSSYNSPLHF.

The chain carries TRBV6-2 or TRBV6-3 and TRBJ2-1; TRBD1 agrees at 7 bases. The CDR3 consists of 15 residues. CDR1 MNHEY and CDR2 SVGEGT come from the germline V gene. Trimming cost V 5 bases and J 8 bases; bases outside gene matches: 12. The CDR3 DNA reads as TGTGCCAGCAGTCCTAAGGGGGCGCAGTACGATGAGCAGTTCTTC. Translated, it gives CASSPKGAQYDEQFF.

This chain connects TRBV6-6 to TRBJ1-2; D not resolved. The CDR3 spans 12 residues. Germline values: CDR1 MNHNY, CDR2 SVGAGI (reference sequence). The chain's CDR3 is CAAWLGNYGYTF. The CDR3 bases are TGTGCAGCGTGGTTGGGGAACTATGGCTACACCTTC.

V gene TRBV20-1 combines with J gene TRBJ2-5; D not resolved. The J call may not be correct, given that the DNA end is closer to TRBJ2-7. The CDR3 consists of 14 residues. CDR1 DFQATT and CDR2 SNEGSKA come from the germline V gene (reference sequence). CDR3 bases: TGCAGTGCTAGAGATTCGGTCCGTCCCTACGAGCAGTACTTC. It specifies CSARDSVRPYEQYF.

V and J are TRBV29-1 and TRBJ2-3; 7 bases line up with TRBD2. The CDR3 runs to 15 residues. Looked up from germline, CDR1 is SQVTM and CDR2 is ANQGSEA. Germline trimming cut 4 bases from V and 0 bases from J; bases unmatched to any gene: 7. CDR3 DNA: TGCAGCGTTGCCCCAAGCGGGACTAGCACAGATACGCAGTATTTT. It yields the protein CSVAPSGTSTDTQYF.

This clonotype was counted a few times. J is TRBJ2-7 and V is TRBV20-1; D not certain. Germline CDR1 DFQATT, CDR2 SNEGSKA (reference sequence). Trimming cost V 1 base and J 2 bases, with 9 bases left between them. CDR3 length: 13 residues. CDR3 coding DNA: TGCAGTGCTAGAGTGGGTAGGGCCTACGAGCAGTACTTC. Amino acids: CSARVGRAYEQYF.